The next 17 T cell receptor beta chains were all read from a single sample in a study of T-cell reconstitution after alpha-beta-depleted transplantation in children. Using unique molecular identifiers, the investigators prepared the TCRbeta library. TCRdb redid the calling of the PCR reads with MiXCR, one entry per CDR3 protein. Of over 85,000 distinct CDR3 sequences in the sample, 9% to 12% were seen once. The specimen was PBMCs from the stem cell graft donor, collected from the stem cell graft. The source is a human donor who donated a stem cell graft to a child with acute lymphoblastic leukemia.

This clonotype has a count of ten or more. The chain employs TRBV20-1 and TRBJ2-3, with 8 bases that match TRBD2. The CDR3 totals 14 residues. J was trimmed by 3 bases and V by 3 bases; bases with no gene match: 5. The germline gives CDR1 DFQATT, CDR2 SNEGSKA (reference sequence). The CDR3: CSARVAGPTDTQYF. The CDR3 region has the DNA TGCAGTGCTAGGGTAGCGGGGCCGACAGATACGCAGTATTTT.

This clonotype was seen at least ten times. V usage is TRBV6-5 and J usage is TRBJ2-3; D is undetermined. The CDR3 covers 15 residues. Trimming shortened V by 4 bases and J by 1 base, and 12 bases separated the two germline ends. Germline lookup yields CDR1 MNHEY and CDR2 SVGAGI. The CDR3 nucleotides are TGTGCCAGCAGTTCCCTCTCTCGGCGCACAGATACGCAGTATTTT. It is translated as CASSSLSRRTDTQYF.

This clonotype was counted at least ten times. This chain links TRBV7-8 with TRBJ1-5; 8 bases agree with TRBD1. Looked up from germline, CDR1 is SGHVS and CDR2 is FQNEAQ. This CDR3 is built from 15 residues. J gave up 6 bases and V 4 bases, and 8 bases lay outside the gene matches. This CDR3 is CASSSRQGPSQPQHF. The CDR3 DNA follows: TGTGCCAGCAGCTCCCGACAGGGGCCGAGTCAGCCCCAGCATTTT.

This clonotype has a count of ten or more. This rearrangement joins TRBV9 to TRBJ1-1; TRBD1 matches 7 bases. Germline CDR1 SGDLS, CDR2 YYNGEE. The trim removed 3 bases at V and 0 bases at J, leaving 2 bases unmatched. The CDR3 sequence is 14 residues long. Here the CDR3 DNA reads TGTGCCAGCAGCGGACAGGGAATGAACACTGAAGCTTTCTTT. Its translation is CASSGQGMNTEAFF. The whole variable domain, remainder taken from reference TRBV9 and TRBJ1-1, is DSGVTQTPKHLITATGQRVTLRCSPRSGDLSVYWYQQSLDQGLQFLIQYYNGEERAKGNILERFSAQQFPDLHSELNLSSLELGDSALYFCASSGQGMNTEAFFGQGTRLTVV.

This clonotype came up many times. The chain employs TRBV7-9 and TRBJ2-7, with 10 bases identical to TRBD2. This CDR3 contains 16 residues. The V and J ends lost 1 base and 4 bases, in that order; junction bases with no gene match: 7. CDR1 and CDR2 (germline): SEHNR, FQNEAQ (reference sequence). As DNA, the CDR3 is TGTGCCAGCAGCTTAGAGCTAGCGGGAGATCGGTACGAGCAGTACTTC. This sequence encodes CASSLELAGDRYEQYF.

The chain has TRBV12-3 or TRBV12-4 and TRBJ2-1; 7 bases align to TRBD2. The CDR3 sequence is 19 residues long. V gave up 6 bases and J gave up 1 base; unmatched junction bases: 18. CDR3 sequence: CASRVYEAGAVSSYNEQFF. The CDR3 DNA reads as TGTGCCAGCAGGGTTTATGAGGCGGGAGCGGTAAGTTCCTACAATGAGCAGTTCTTC.

This clonotype showed up many times. The chain has TRBV5-1 and TRBJ1-2; possible D gene TRBD1, 5 bases. The V end lost 0 bases, the J end lost 3 bases, and 12 bases lay between the germline ends. Per germline, CDR1 SGHRS and CDR2 YFSETQ. The CDR3 consists of 15 residues. The CDR3 sequence: CASSLGGTGDYGYTF. CDR3 bases: TGCGCCAGCAGCTTGGGGGGTACGGGGGACTATGGCTACACCTTC.

The chain is built from TRBV19 and TRBJ2-1, with 8 bases lining up with TRBD2. The V and J ends lost 5 bases and 4 bases, in that order; junction bases with no gene match: 22. The CDR3 length is 20 residues. The V gene's germline CDR1 is LNHDA and CDR2 SQIVND (reference sequence). The CDR3 loop is CASSPSGRGGRRPRYNEQFF. The CDR3 DNA reads TGTGCCAGTAGTCCCTCGGGTCGGGGGGGCCGTCGACCTCGGTACAATGAGCAGTTCTTC.

Concerning this clonotype itself: This could be a read error, since a much larger clone is one nucleotide away. The chain has TRBV5-1 and TRBJ2-7; no reliable D call. CDR1 is SGHRS, CDR2 YFSETQ, per germline. The length of the CDR3 is 14 residues. The CDR3 DNA sequence: TGCGCCAGCAGCCCCCGAGAGACCTCCTGCGAGCAGTACTTC. Translation gives CASSPRETSCEQYF. Complete variable domain (other parts from reference TRBV5-1 and TRBJ2-7): KAGVTQTPRYLIKTRGQQVTLSCSPISGHRSVSWYQQTPGQGLQFLFEYFSETQRNKGNFPGRFSGRQFSNSRSEMNVSTLELGDSALYLCASSPRETSCEQYFGPGTRLTVT.

This clonotype was recorded many times. The chain recombines TRBV6-1 with TRBJ2-7; TRBD1 aligns across 11 bases. Germline trimming cut 6 bases from V and 6 bases from J; bases unmatched to any gene: 7. CDR1 MNHNS and CDR2 SASEGT come from the germline V gene. CDR3 length: 14 residues. In DNA, the CDR3 is TGTGCCAGCAGCAACGGACAGGGGGCTGGCGAGCAGTACTTC. The encoded protein is CASSNGQGAGEQYF.

This clonotype has ten or more counts. The V gene is TRBV12-3 or TRBV12-4, the J gene TRBJ2-2; TRBD1 matches at 9 bases. The CDR3 totals 15 residues. Trimming took 3 bases from V and 6 from J; bases not matched to a gene: 5. CDR3 region: CASSFRDRAPGELFF. The DNA for the CDR3 is TGTGCCAGCAGTTTTCGGGACAGGGCCCCCGGGGAGCTGTTTTTT.

This clonotype was observed many times. The V call is TRBV29-1, the J call TRBJ1-1; tentatively, D is TRBD1 (6 bases). Germline CDR1 SQVTM, CDR2 ANQGSEA. Trimming left V 1 base short and J 5 bases short, with 17 bases between. The CDR3 extends over 15 amino acids. CDR3 DNA: TGCAGCGTTGAAGTTGGACAGACTAGAGATACTGAAGCTTTCTTT. Translating gives CSVEVGQTRDTEAFF.

This clonotype was counted at least ten times. This chain uses TRBV9 with TRBJ2-2; the D gene is possibly TRBD1 (5 bases). Germline V lookup: CDR1 SGDLS, CDR2 YYNGEE. V gave up 4 bases and J gave up 1 base, with 11 bases separating them. The CDR3 contains 15 residues. CDR3 sequence: CASSPPTGNTGELFF. Here the CDR3 DNA reads TGTGCCAGCAGCCCTCCCACAGGGAACACCGGGGAGCTGTTTTTT.

This clonotype was picked up many times. This chain links TRBV29-1 with TRBJ1-1; 12 nucleotides line up with TRBD1. Looked up from germline, CDR1 is SQVTM and CDR2 is ANQGSEA. V gave up 6 bases and J gave up 4 bases; unmatched junction bases: 12. The CDR3 length is 16 residues. CDR3 in amino acids: CSVSGGTGGGSTEAFF. The CDR3 DNA follows: TGCAGCGTCTCGGGGGGGACAGGGGGCGGGAGCACTGAAGCTTTCTTT. Full variable domain (outside the CDR3, taken from reference TRBV29-1 and TRBJ1-1): SAVISQKPSRDICQRGTSLTIQCQVDSQVTMMFWYRQQPGQSLTLIATANQGSEATYESGFVIDKFPISRPNLTFSTLTVSNMSPEDSSIYLCSVSGGTGGGSTEAFFGQGTRLTVV.

This clonotype occurred many times. Written as DNA, the CDR3 is TGCAGTGCTCTATCCCCTGGGAATGAGCAGTTCTTC. Protein product: CSALSPGNEQFF. The chain is built from TRBV20-1 and TRBJ2-1; D gene uncertain. This CDR3 is built from 12 residues. Germline V lookup: CDR1 DFQATT, CDR2 SNEGSKA (reference sequence). V was clipped by 5 bases and J by 7 bases, with 12 bases between them.

The V gene is TRBV5-1, the J gene TRBJ2-5; D gene unclear. Germline CDR1 and CDR2: SGHRS and YFSETQ. V dropped 2 bases and J dropped 9 bases, with 14 bases sitting between them. The length of the CDR3 is 13 residues. The CDR3 protein is CASSLNVDWPQYF. CDR3 in DNA: TGCGCCAGCAGCTTAAATGTGGATTGGCCCCAGTACTTC.

This clonotype has at least ten counts. V and J are TRBV6-5 and TRBJ2-1; tentatively, D is TRBD1 or TRBD2 (5 bases each). Germline V CDR1 and CDR2: MNHEY, SVGAGI. Deletions cut 4 bases from V and 0 bases from J, with 10 bases between. The CDR3 has 15 amino acids. DNA of the CDR3: TGTGCCAGCAGTTTTCAGGGAGACTCCTACAATGAGCAGTTCTTC. Its translation: CASSFQGDSYNEQFF.